Shown below are 15 T cell receptor beta chains from a single sample sequenced in a study of CD8 T cells in ankylosing spondylitis. TCRdb re-called the 5' RACE reads with MiXCR, one entry per CDR3 protein. In the table there are under 300,000 distinct CDR3 sequences, 9.5% to 12% of which are singletons. Sequencing was done on a sample of blood, either unsorted or a sorted T cell fraction (not recorded which). Receptors were obtained from a male donor with ankylosing spondylitis or in good health (not recorded which).

This clonotype was seen at least ten times. The chain is built from TRBV5-1 and TRBJ2-3, with 10 bases that match TRBD2. Germline V gene sequence: CDR1 SGHRS, CDR2 YFSETQ. The CDR3 is made up of 16 amino acids. Losses at the gene ends were 0 bases for V and 4 bases for J; bases not matched to a gene: 5. CDR3 nucleotide sequence: TGCGCCAGCAGCTTGGTAGCGGGGGGACCCCCAGATACGCAGTATTTT. Its translation is CASSLVAGGPPDTQYF.

The rearrangement links TRBV12-3 or TRBV12-4 to TRBJ2-7; TRBD1 aligns across 7 bases. J lost 2 bases, V lost 3 bases, and 4 bases had no gene match. CDR3 size: 14 residues. CDR3 sequence reads: CASSFGTVPYEQYF. In nucleotides, the CDR3 is TGTGCCAGCAGTTTTGGGACAGTCCCCTACGAGCAGTACTTC.

This clonotype was counted at least ten times. The rearrangement uses TRBV12-3 or TRBV12-4 and TRBJ2-1; 11 positions match TRBD2. The CDR3 sequence is 18 residues long. The ends lost 5 bases at V and 7 bases at J; junction bases unmatched: 16. The CDR3 region has the DNA TGTGCCAGCAGTCCCCGATCCCTAGCGGGGGGTTCTAGGAATGAGCAGTTCTTC. Encoded protein: CASSPRSLAGGSRNEQFF.

V is TRBV11-2 and J is TRBJ2-1, with 7 bases aligning to TRBD1. Germline V gives CDR1 SGHAT, CDR2 FQNNGV. This CDR3 spans 13 amino acids. Trimming at V came to 4 bases and at J to 8 bases, leaving 5 bases not matched to a gene. The CDR3 spells CASSSRGPDEQFF. CDR3 bases: TGTGCCAGCAGCTCTAGGGGGCCTGATGAGCAGTTCTTC.

The CDR3 nucleotides read TGCGCCAGCAGCCAAGATCTGGGGGCAGGAGAGACCCAGTACTTC. Protein product: CASSQDLGAGETQYF. The V and J genes are TRBV4-1 and TRBJ2-5; TRBD1 might be the D (6 bases). Trimming cost V 0 bases and J 4 bases, with 12 bases left between them. The CDR3 runs to 15 residues. The V gene's germline CDR1 is MGHRA and CDR2 YSYEKL.

This clonotype has a count of ten or more. The chain recombines TRBV29-1 with TRBJ1-1, with D uncertain. The CDR3 has 11 residues. Deletions cut 3 bases from V and 11 bases from J, with 13 bases between. CDR1 is SQVTM and CDR2 is ANQGSEA in the germline V gene. CDR3 in DNA: TGCAGCGTTGAGGTGGGTCATGGGGCTTTCTTT. As protein: CSVEVGHGAFF.

This clonotype has more than one count but fewer than ten. The rearrangement joins TRBV6-5 to TRBJ1-4, with D unresolved. CDR3 length: 12 amino acids. Trimming stripped 6 bases from V and 12 bases from J, with 14 bases between. CDR1 and CDR2 (germline): MNHEY, SVGAGI. The DNA for the CDR3 is TGTGCCAGCAGCCTCCCGGGTGTTGAACTGTTTTTT. Amino acids: CASSLPGVELFF.

In its sample, this clonotype was seen a few times. The chain links TRBV15 to TRBJ2-2; D not certain. With 2 bases removed from V and 5 bases from J, the gap between germline ends came to 6 bases. Germline loops: CDR1 LNHNV, CDR2 YYDKDF (reference sequence). CDR3 length equals 13 residues. CDR3 DNA sequence: TGTGCCACCAGCAGAAGTGAAACCGGGGAGCTGTTTTTT. Protein product: CATSRSETGELFF.

This chain joins TRBV19 and TRBJ1-1; D remains ambiguous. Trimming cost V 1 base and J 7 bases, with 7 bases left between them. The CDR3 runs to 12 residues. Germline CDR1 and CDR2: LNHDA and SQIVND (reference sequence). The CDR3 region is CASSIGKGEAFF. The CDR3 DNA is TGTGCCAGTAGTATAGGGAAAGGTGAAGCTTTCTTT.

This clonotype has a count of ten or more. The chain joins TRBV20-1 to TRBJ2-5; 8 bases line up with TRBD2. Germline CDR1 is DFQATT and CDR2 is SNEGSKA (reference sequence). V was pared by 5 bases and J by 2 bases, with 4 bases of the junction left unmatched. The CDR3 is 13 residues long. The CDR3 protein is CSAPASGQETQYF. CDR3 DNA sequence: TGCAGTGCTCCGGCTAGCGGGCAAGAGACCCAGTACTTC.

In this sample, this clonotype turned up many times. CDR3 protein: CASSLLRGPTDTQYF. Here the CDR3 DNA reads TGTGCCAGCAGCCTCCTCCGGGGGCCCACAGATACGCAGTATTTT. V is TRBV6-1 and J is TRBJ2-3; TRBD1 or TRBD2 may be the D gene (6 bases each). Germline lookup yields CDR1 MNHNS and CDR2 SASEGT. V lost 6 bases to trimming and J lost 2 bases, with 15 bases between them. The CDR3 consists of 15 residues.

The chain combines TRBV27 with TRBJ2-1, with D maybe TRBD1 (6 bases). The CDR3 loop spans 15 amino acids. The germline V gene has CDR1 MNHEY and CDR2 SMNVEV (reference sequence). The V gene lost 3 bases and the J gene lost 4 bases, with 13 bases spanning the gap. The CDR3 region is CASSFGTRTYNEQFF. CDR3 DNA: TGTGCCAGCAGTTTTGGGACACGGACATACAATGAGCAGTTCTTC.

Ten or more counts support this clonotype. The rearrangement uses TRBV15 and TRBJ2-7; possibly TRBD2 for D (5 bases). V lost 0 bases and J 3 bases, leaving 12 bases between the germline ends. Germline V gene data show CDR1 as LNHNV and CDR2 as YYDKDF (reference sequence). The CDR3 spans 15 residues. DNA of the CDR3: TGTGCCACCAGCAGAGATCGGGCGGGTGTCTACGAGCAGTACTTC. It yields the protein CATSRDRAGVYEQYF. Supplemented by reference TRBV15 and TRBJ2-7, the full variable domain reads DAMVIQNPRYQVTQFGKPVTLSCSQTLNHNVMYWYQQKSSQAPKLLFHYYDKDFNNEADTPDNFQSRRPNTSFCFLDIRSPGLGDTAMYLCATSRDRAGVYEQYFGPGTRLTVT.

This clonotype has ten or more counts. This sequence joins TRBV12-5 and TRBJ2-7; TRBD1 aligns across 7 bases. The CDR3 extends over 14 amino acids. Trimming cost V 6 bases and J 0 bases; bases outside gene matches: 5. Germline V CDR1 and CDR2: LGHNT, FRNRAP. CDR3 region: CASGLTGNSYEQYF. CDR3 sequence (DNA): TGTGCTAGTGGCTTGACAGGGAACTCCTACGAGCAGTACTTC.

This clonotype was picked up many times. The chain recombines TRBV20-1 with TRBJ2-5; D gene ambiguous. This CDR3 contains 13 residues. Germline loops: CDR1 DFQATT, CDR2 SNEGSKA (reference sequence). The V end lost 3 bases, the J end lost 3 bases, and 11 bases lay between the germline ends. The CDR3, as DNA: TGCAGTGCTAGTTCCCAGACGAAAGAGACCCAGTACTTC. This encodes CSASSQTKETQYF.